This T cell receptor (beta chain) is from a study of shared clonotypes between healthy human individuals (TCRdb year 2020). Regarding the study in general: The cohort comprised a couple of women and a few men aged 18 to 49 years. For each donor, three plates each were used for CD4 naive and CD4 memory, two plates were used for CD8 naive, and one plate was used for CD8 memory. To estimate repertoire size and how much clonotype sharing occurs between individuals, the study deeply sequenced the blood TCR repertoires of about five healthy adults. Different laboratories and diverse techniques were used to prepare libraries and sequence TCR repertoires, to increase sequencing depth and limit assay-specific biases. Leukapheresis yielded between about 0.94 and 8.9 billion PBMCs per donor. What the authors observed across the whole study: Approximately 4.8% of naive CD4, 3.5% of naive CD8, 2.3% of memory CD4, and about 0.4% of memory CD8 clonotypes were shared across several donors. Sampling was limited to blood, and TCR repertoires in tissue likely differ from TCR repertoires in blood. Naive subsets generally had larger estimated clonotype richness than memory subsets did. Because the study included only a small number of donors, the genetic and exposure-history diversity represented was limited. Higher generation probabilities were observed for clonotypes shared by all four sorted-subset donors than for non-shared clonotypes. Even with the large sequencing depth, rarefaction of the sorted-subset datasets indicated that sequencing was incomplete. Pairwise subsampling indicated that sequencing depth was expected to affect the degree of clonotype sharing among donors.

CDR1 and CDR2 (SGHRS, YFSETQ) derive from the germline V gene. V was cut back by 2 bases and J by 0 bases, leaving a gap of 12 bases between them. The CDR3 starts with the cysteine, ends with the phenylalanine, and has 15 residues. Of all the DNA, just the CDR3 is kept, 45 bases in frame from base 1. About this clone: It has no known antigen specificity. Base quality data are lacking; no much larger clone is found one base away.

Healthy HIV-negative adults with no recently reported acute infections or vaccinations were included as donors. Every donor was a Caucasian adult living in Nashville, Tennessee, USA. Magnetic negative selection was used to enrich CD4+ T cells, after which naive cells were positively selected on CD45RA and the negative fraction became the memory subset. Blood was obtained by leukapheresis, after which PBMCs were separated by Ficoll-Histopaque density gradient centrifugation and cryopreserved in liquid nitrogen vapor phase. Analytical flow cytometry was used to check the purity and quantity of each magnetically sorted T cell population. Genomic DNA was isolated from every sorted fraction and measured by UV absorbance on a Nanodrop 2000c. Using the deep immunoSEQ assay, multiplex PCR amplified TCR CDR3 regions from genomic DNA. Genomic DNA extracted from each cell subset was distributed evenly over all wells of several immunoSEQ 96-well plates, and each plate served as one replicate. Each replicate PCR for sorted subsets received around 200 ng genomic DNA, equal to some 32,000 T cell genomes. Purified libraries were quantified with a Qubit 3.0 fluorometer, sized on a Bioanalyzer 2100, and re-quantified with the KAPA Library Quantification kit. Each immunoSEQ 96-well plate was sequenced on its own single-read 150-cycle Illumina NextSeq 550 flow cell. On the authors' methods: Because only junctional sequences without quality scores were contained in the immunoSEQ output, filtering matching that applied to full-length reads could not be performed. To assign V/J genes and CDR3, sequences were annotated against IMGT germline references using PyIR, a Python wrapper for IgBLAST v1.9. Any read was removed if the V/J assignment was weak (E-value above 1e-6), the CDR3 was missing, or the read contained stop codons, out-of-frame junctions, or ambiguous translated residues. V3J clonotypes were defined as sequences sharing the same inferred V gene, J gene, and CDR3 amino acid sequence. To compute the percentage overlap between repertoires, the number of shared unique clonotypes was divided by the size of the smaller repertoire. Repertoire richness was assessed with RTK rarefaction, the Chao1 estimator, and Recon v2.1 estimates of unobserved clonotypes. For all TCRbeta clonotypes obtained by the gDNA method from a few donors, generation probabilities were computed with OLGA. TCRdb limited this immuneACCESS table to in-frame rearrangements with V and J called. A share of clones is missing; checked studies link under half to unresolved V genes, and the rest is unexplained. V, J and clone size are taken as reported in that table, and D and trimming were inferred from the DNA itself. The sample yields about 1 million clones; about 75% were counted once. Of the sample, 1.4% falls within the top ten clones.

The chain is assembled from TRBV5-1 and TRBJ2-7; the D segment is perhaps TRBD1 or TRBD2, each sharing 5 matched bases. This receptor was taken from a man aged 18 to 30 in good health. Sequencing was performed on memory CD4+ T cells sorted from blood. The sample's cell subset or site label is to be understood as: CD45RA-negative fraction. The CDR3 region reads CASSFSAGTSYEQYF. The nucleotides are TGCGCCAGCAGCTTTTCGGCAGGGACCTCCTACGAGCAGTACTTC. Reference TRBV5-1 and TRBJ2-7 proteins supply the regions before and after the CDR3; the full variable domain is: KAGVTQTPRYLIKTRGQQVTLSCSPISGHRSVSWYQQTPGQGLQFLFEYFSETQRNKGNFPGRFSGRQFSNSRSEMNVSTLELGDSALYLCASSFSAGTSYEQYFGPGTRLTVT.